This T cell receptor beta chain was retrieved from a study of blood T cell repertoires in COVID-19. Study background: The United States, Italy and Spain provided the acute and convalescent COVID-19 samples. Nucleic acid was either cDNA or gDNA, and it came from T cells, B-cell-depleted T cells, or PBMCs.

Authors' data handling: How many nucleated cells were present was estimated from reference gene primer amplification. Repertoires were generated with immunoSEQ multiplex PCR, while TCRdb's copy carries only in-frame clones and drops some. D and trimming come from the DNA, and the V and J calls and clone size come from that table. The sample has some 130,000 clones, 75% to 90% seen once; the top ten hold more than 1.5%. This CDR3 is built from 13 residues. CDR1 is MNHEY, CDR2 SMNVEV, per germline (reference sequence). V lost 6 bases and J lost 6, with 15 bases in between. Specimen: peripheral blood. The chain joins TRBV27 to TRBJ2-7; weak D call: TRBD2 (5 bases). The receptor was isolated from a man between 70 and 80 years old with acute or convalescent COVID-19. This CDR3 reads CASSREPDLEQYF. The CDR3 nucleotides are TGTGCCAGCAGCCGGGAACCCGACCTCGAGCAGTACTTC.